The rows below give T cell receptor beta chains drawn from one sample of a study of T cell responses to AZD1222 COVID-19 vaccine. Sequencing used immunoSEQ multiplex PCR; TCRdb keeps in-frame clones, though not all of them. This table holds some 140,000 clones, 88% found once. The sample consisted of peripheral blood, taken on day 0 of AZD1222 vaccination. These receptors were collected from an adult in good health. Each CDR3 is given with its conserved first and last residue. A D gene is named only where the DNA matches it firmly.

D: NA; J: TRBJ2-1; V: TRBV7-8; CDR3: CASSFQSRGVGVEQFF
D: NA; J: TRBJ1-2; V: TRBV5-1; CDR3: CASSLSQGDMVNYGYTF
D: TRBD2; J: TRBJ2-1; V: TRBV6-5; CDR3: CASRDLLIAGGSQFF
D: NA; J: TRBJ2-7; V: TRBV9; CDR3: CASSVRRDSYEQYF
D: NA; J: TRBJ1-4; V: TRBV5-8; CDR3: CASSFLYEKLFF
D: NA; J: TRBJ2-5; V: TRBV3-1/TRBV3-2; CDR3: CASSQDLGVWETQYF
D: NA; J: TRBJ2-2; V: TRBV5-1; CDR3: CASSSGLLTNTGELFF
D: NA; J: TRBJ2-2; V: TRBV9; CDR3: CASTTRGRGPNTGELFF
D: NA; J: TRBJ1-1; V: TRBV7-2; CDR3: CATAGAVTEAFF
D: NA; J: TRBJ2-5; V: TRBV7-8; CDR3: CASSLAAQEKETQYF
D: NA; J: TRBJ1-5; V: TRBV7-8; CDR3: CASSLVGGYSNQPQHF
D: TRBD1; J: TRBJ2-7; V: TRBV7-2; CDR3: CASSLGDRGYEQYF
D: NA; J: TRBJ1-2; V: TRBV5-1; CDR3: CASSPDGTPIYGYTF
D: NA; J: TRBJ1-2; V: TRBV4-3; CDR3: CASSQVWRGDGYTF
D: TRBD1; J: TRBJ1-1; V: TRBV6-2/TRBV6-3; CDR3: CASSFVGQGRTEAFF
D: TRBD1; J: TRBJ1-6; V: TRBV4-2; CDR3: CASSQDYKGANSPLHF
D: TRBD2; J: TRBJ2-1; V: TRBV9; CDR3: CASSVGTSGGINEQFF
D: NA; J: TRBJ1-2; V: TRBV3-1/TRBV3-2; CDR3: CASSQGTNYGYTF
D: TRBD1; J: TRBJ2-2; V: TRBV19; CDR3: CASSSYRGQDTGELFF
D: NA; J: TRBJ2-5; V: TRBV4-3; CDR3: CASSQVVGVETQYF
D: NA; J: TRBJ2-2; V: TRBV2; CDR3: CASGQTGELFF
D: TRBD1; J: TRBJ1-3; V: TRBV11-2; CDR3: CASSSGQGASGNTIYF
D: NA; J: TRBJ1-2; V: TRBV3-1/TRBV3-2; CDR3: CASAGAGSLIYGYTF
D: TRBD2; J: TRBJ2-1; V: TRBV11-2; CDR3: CASSSYLAGEWDEQFF
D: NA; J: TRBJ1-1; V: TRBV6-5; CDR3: CASRWGDTEAFF
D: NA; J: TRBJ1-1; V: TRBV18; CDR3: CASSPQRQGYAFF
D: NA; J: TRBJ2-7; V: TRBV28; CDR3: CASSSGSSYEQYF
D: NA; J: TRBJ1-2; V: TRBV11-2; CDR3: CASSLELNYGYTF
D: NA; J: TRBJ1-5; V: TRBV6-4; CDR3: CASSDRQGGPQHF
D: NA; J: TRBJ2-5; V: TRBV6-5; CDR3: CASRPGAGAETQYF
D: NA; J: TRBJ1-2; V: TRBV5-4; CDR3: CASSLAGDYGYTF
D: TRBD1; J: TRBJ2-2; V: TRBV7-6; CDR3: CASSLRQGGNTGELFF
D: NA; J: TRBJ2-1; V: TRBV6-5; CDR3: CASKAGLSYNEQFF
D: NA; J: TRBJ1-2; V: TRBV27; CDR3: CASSLSPAIEGYTF
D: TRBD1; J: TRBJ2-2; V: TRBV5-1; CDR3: CASSGRTGANTGELFF
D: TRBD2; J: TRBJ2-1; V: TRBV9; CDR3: CASSVGTSGGNSYNEQFF
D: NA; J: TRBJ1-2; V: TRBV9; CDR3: CASSVPRVGYGYTF
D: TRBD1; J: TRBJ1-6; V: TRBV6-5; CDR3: CASRMTGGSPLHF
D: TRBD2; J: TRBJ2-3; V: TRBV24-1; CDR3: CATSDPGLAASTDTQYF
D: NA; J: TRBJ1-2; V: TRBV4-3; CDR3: CASSQDSHGGYGYTF
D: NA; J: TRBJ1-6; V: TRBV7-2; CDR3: CASSLDRSNSPLHF
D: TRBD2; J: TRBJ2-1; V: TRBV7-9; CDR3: CASSTGTSGPNEQFF
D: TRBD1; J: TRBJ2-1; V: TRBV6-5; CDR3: CASSYRTGAIDEQFF
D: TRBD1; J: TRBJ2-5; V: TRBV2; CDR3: CASRPDRAISGTQYF
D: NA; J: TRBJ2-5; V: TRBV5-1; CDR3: CASRSGTSGQETQYF
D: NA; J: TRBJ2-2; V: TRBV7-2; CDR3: CASSLGAGTIITGELFF
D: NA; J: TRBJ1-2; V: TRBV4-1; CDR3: CASSQDGTDTYGYTF
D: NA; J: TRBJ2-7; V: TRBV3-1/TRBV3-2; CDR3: CASSQGQSYEQYF
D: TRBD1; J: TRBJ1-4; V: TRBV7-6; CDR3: CASSTWTGDATNEKLFF
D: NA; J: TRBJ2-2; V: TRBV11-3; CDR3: CASSLDLMVAGTGELFF
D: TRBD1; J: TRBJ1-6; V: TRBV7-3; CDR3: CASSLFGQATGSPLHF
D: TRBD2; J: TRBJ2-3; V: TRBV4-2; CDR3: CASSPNFAAGGPHTQYF
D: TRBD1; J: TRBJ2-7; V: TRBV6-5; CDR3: CASRKDRGLGEQYF
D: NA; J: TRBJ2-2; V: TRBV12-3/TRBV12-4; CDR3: CASSDGLSGELFF
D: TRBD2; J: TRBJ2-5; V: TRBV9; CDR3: CASSVAVAGATETQYF